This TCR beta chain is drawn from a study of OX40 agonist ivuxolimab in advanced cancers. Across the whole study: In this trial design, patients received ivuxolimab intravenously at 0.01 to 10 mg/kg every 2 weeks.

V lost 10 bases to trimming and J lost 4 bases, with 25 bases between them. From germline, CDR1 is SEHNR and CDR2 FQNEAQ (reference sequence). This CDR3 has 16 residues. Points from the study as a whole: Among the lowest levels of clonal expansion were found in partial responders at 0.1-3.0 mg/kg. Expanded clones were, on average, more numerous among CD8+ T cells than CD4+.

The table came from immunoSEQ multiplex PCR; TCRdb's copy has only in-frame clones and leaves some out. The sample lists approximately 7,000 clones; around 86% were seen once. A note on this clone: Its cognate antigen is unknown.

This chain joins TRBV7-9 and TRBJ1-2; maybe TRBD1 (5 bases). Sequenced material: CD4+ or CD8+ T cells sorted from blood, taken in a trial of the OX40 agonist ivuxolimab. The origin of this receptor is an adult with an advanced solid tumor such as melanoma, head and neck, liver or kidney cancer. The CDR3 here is CATPTDGGSSVYGYTF. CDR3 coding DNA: TGTGCCACCCCAACAGACGGGGGTTCCTCTGTCTATGGCTACACCTTC.